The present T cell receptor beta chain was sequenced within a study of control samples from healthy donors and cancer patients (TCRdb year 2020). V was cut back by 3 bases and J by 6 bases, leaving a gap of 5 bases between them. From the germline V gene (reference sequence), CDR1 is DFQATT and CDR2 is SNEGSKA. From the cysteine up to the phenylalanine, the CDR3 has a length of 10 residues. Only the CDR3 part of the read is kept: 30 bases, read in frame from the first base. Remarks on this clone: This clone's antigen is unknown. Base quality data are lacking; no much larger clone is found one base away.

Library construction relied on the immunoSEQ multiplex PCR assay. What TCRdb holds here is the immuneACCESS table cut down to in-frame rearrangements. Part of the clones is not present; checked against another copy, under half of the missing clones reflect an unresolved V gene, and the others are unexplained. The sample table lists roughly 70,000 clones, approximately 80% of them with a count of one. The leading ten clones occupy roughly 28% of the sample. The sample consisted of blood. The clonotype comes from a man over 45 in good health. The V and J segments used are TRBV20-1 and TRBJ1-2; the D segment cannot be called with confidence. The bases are TGCAGTGCTAGTAGGGATGGCTACACCTTC. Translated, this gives CSASRDGYTF.